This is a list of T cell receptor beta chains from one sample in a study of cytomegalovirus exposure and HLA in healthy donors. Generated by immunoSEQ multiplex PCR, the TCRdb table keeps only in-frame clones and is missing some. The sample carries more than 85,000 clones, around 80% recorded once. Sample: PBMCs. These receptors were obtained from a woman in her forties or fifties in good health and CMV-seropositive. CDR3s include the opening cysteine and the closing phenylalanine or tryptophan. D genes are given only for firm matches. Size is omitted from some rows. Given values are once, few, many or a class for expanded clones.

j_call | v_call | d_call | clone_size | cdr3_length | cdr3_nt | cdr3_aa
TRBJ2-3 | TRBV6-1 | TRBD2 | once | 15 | TGTGCCAGCACCCGGACCGAGCGGGATATAGATACGCAGTATTTT | CASTRTERDIDTQYF
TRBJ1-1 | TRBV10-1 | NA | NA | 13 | TGCGCCAGCAGTGAGAGCGCCACCGTGGTAGCTTTCTTT | CASSESATVVAFF
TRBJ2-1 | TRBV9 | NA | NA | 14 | TGTGCCAGCAGCGTAGACGCTAGCCCCTTGGAGCAGTTCTTC | CASSVDASPLEQFF
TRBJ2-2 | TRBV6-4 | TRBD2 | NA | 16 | TGTGCCAGCAGTGACTCGAGCGGGGGAGAGACCGGGGAGCTGTTTTTT | CASSDSSGGETGELFF
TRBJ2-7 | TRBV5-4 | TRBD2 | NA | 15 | TGTGCCAGCAGCTCCACTAGCGCCAAGCAAGGCGAGCAGTACTTC | CASSSTSAKQGEQYF
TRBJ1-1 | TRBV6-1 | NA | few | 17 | TGTGCCAGCAGTGAAGCGCTTGGGCCGAGGGGAGGCACTGAAGCTTTCTTT | CASSEALGPRGGTEAFF
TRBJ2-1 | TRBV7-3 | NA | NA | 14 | TGTGCCAGCAGCCCCCATGACAGATACAATGAGCAGTTCTTC | CASSPHDRYNEQFF
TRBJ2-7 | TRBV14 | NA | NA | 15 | TGTGCCAGCAGCCAAGATCTACGTTCTCCTTACGAGCAGTACTTC | CASSQDLRSPYEQYF
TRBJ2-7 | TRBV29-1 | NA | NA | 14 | TGCAGCGTGGCTGTAGGGGTCGCGGGGTACGAGCAGTACTTC | CSVAVGVAGYEQYF
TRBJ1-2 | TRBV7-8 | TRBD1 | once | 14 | TGTGCCAGCAGCTTAGAGGGGACAGCCTATGGCTACACCTTC | CASSLEGTAYGYTF
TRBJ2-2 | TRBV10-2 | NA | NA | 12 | TGCGCCAGCAGTGCAGCGACCGGGGAGCTGTTTTTT | CASSAATGELFF
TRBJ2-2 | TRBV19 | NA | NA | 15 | TGTGCCAGCAGACGACAGGCCCAACACACCGGGGAGCTGTTTTTT | CASRRQAQHTGELFF
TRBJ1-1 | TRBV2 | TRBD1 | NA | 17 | TGTGCCACCTACCCACCGGCAGGGGGCTTCCAGGGCACTGAAGCTTTCTTT | CATYPPAGGFQGTEAFF